These 22 T cell receptor beta chains were all obtained from the same sample, sequenced in a study of regulatory and conventional T cells in RAG deficiency (dated by TCRdb to the late 2010s). The protocol used for the library was the immunoSEQ multiplex PCR assay. TCRdb carries this immuneACCESS record with in-frame sequences only. Its versions omit some clonotypes, under half of them owing to an unresolved V gene in the studies checked, with the rest unexplained. The sample includes fewer than 35,000 clones, with approximately 89% observed a single time. Roughly 15% of the sample comes from the top ten. A further study also used this sample, focusing on regulatory T cells. That second publication adds: For the multiplex PCR, 52 forward TRBV primers and 13 reverse TRBJ primers were used, and amplification bias was corrected with both assay-based and computational methods.

Sequencing input: CD8+ T cells sorted from blood. Receptors originate from a human donor in good health.

This chain joins TRBV5-1 and TRBJ1-1; maybe TRBD1 (5 bases). Germline-derived CDR1 and CDR2 are SGHRS and YFSETQ. This CDR3 is 13 amino acids long. Trimming removed 7 bases from V and 2 bases from J, with 12 bases in between. The DNA of the CDR3 is TGCGCCAGCCGGACAAGAATAAACACTGAAGCTTTCTTT. This gives the protein CASRTRINTEAFF.

This clone appeared a single time. This chain connects TRBV30 to TRBJ1-2; D is ambiguous. Germline CDR1 GTSNPN, CDR2 SVGIG (reference sequence). V was shortened by 1 base and J by 2 bases, with 8 bases between the two germline ends. The CDR3 has 13 amino acids. CDR3 bases: TGTGCCTGGAGTGAGGCAGCCAACTATGGCTACACCTTC. Translating gives CAWSEAANYGYTF.

V gene TRBV10-1 combines with J gene TRBJ2-2; D remains unclear. The CDR3 consists of 14 residues. Trimming cost V 2 bases and J 3 bases, with 7 bases left between them. Germline V gene data show CDR1 as WNHNN and CDR2 as SYGVQD (reference sequence). As DNA, the CDR3 is TGCGCCAGCAGTGAGGATGAGGACACCGGGGAGCTGTTTTTT. It specifies CASSEDEDTGELFF.

This clone appeared a few times. V gene TRBV5-1 combines with J gene TRBJ2-3; TRBD2 aligns across 8 bases. The CDR3 contains 16 residues. Unmatched junction bases numbered 5, after V lost 0 bases and J lost 2 bases. CDR1 SGHRS and CDR2 YFSETQ come from the germline V gene. CDR3 in DNA: TGCGCCAGCAGCTTGGGGGTCGGGGGGGCCACAGATACGCAGTATTTT. Its protein product is CASSLGVGGATDTQYF.

V and J are TRBV6-5 and TRBJ1-5, with D perhaps matching TRBD1 (6 bases). CDR1 is MNHEY, CDR2 SVGAGI, per germline. CDR3 size: 14 residues. Trimming removed 7 bases from V and 0 bases from J, with 10 bases in between. CDR3 protein: CASTGTPSNQPQHF. The CDR3 DNA sequence: TGTGCCAGCACCGGGACACCTAGCAATCAGCCCCAGCATTTT.

This clone was found once. The junction departs from the called germline gene at one end, perhaps through a read error. The chain employs TRBV28 and TRBJ1-1, with D tentatively TRBD1 (5 bases). The CDR3 totals 14 residues. The germline V gene encodes CDR1 MDHEN and CDR2 SYDVKM. Written as DNA, the CDR3 is TGTGCCGGCAGGGTAACGTGGGAAAGGGCTGAAGCTTTCTTT. Its protein product is CAGRVTWERAEAFF.

The genes are TRBV7-9 and TRBJ1-1; TRBD1 is a possible D gene (6 bases). The length of the CDR3 is 12 residues. Looked up from germline, CDR1 is SEHNR and CDR2 is FQNEAQ (reference sequence). Trimming removed 6 bases at V and 3 bases at J, with 8 bases between. CDR3: CASRPGDTEAFF. CDR3 nucleotides: TGTGCCAGCAGACCAGGGGACACTGAAGCTTTCTTT.

The chain is built from TRBV15 and TRBJ2-1; 9 bases match TRBD1. Unmatched junction bases numbered 7, after V lost 1 base and J lost 9 bases. The CDR3 runs 15 residues. The germline V gene has CDR1 LNHNV and CDR2 YYDKDF (reference sequence). The chain's CDR3 is CATSRAGTGSGEQFF. The CDR3 region has the DNA TGTGCCACCAGCAGAGCGGGGACAGGGTCCGGTGAGCAGTTCTTC.

This sequence joins TRBV10-2 and TRBJ2-2; tentative D call: TRBD1 (6 bases). This CDR3 spans 16 amino acids. Germline assignment: CDR1 WSHSY and CDR2 SAAADI. Trimming cost V 4 bases and J 3 bases, with 15 bases left between them. Here the CDR3 reads CASSGVTGRDTGELFF. The DNA of the CDR3 is TGCGCCAGCAGTGGGGTAACAGGGCGGGACACCGGGGAGCTGTTTTTT.

This clone was found once. The chain uses TRBV10-3 and TRBJ2-7; 9 bases agree with TRBD2. CDR1 and CDR2 from the germline V gene are ENHRY and SYGVKD. The V gene end was trimmed by 3 bases and the J gene end by 3 bases; junction bases not matched to a gene: 9. The CDR3 has 16 residues. This chain's CDR3 is CAISDIAGERYYEQYF. The CDR3 DNA reads as TGTGCCATCAGTGATATAGCGGGAGAAAGGTACTACGAGCAGTACTTC.

The CDR3 DNA is TGCGCCAGCAGTTCCGGGCTACTACTAGCGGGGGAGGAACTAGCCAAAAACATTCAGTACTTC. Protein: CASSSGLLLAGEELAKNIQYF. The V call is TRBV5-1, the J call TRBJ2-4; 11 positions match TRBD2. The CDR3 consists of 21 residues. The junction had 19 bases not matched to a gene; V was cut back by 5 bases and J by 0 bases. CDR1 and CDR2 from the germline V gene are SGHRS and YFSETQ.

The CDR3 loop is CASSSTKGGAGYGYTF. CDR3 coding DNA: TGTGCCAGCAGTTCCACGAAAGGGGGCGCAGGCTATGGCTACACCTTC. The chain joins TRBV28 to TRBJ1-2; 7 bases match TRBD1. Germline V gene sequence: CDR1 MDHEN, CDR2 SYDVKM. After removal of 4 bases from V and 4 bases from J, the junction contained 12 bases not matched to a gene. The CDR3 is made up of 16 amino acids.

The chain couples TRBV2 to TRBJ2-1; D unclear. CDR1 is SNHLY, CDR2 FYNNEI, per germline. The CDR3 sequence is 10 residues long. V was pared by 4 bases and J by 13 bases, with 8 bases between. The CDR3 DNA is TGTGCCAGCAGTGTAGACGGACAGTTCTTC. Amino acid sequence: CASSVDGQFF.

This clone was picked up a small number of times. The chain recombines TRBV28 with TRBJ2-7; 8 bases match TRBD1. Germline V CDR1 and CDR2: MDHEN, SYDVKM. The J segment lost 5 bases and the V segment lost 5 bases, leaving 2 bases of the junction unmatched. The CDR3 totals 12 residues. The CDR3 loop is CASSPGGHEQYF. CDR3 bases: TGTGCCAGCAGTCCAGGGGGCCACGAGCAGTACTTC.

This sequence joins TRBV18 and TRBJ1-1, with a possible D match to TRBD1 (5 bases). From germline, CDR1 is KGHSH and CDR2 LQKENI. V lost 4 bases to trimming and J lost 6 bases, with 15 bases between them. The CDR3 spans 14 residues. The DNA of the CDR3 is TGTGCCAGCTCACTGCAGGGACTCTTCTCTGAAGCTTTCTTT. Its translation: CASSLQGLFSEAFF.

The CDR3 spells CASSATLKTEQYF. CDR3 bases: TGTGCCAGCAGCGCTACCCTGAAGACCGAGCAGTACTTC. The chain is built from TRBV6-5 and TRBJ2-5, with D uncertain. The J call is in doubt because the DNA end fits TRBJ2-7 better. The CDR3 is 13 amino acids. The germline V gene encodes CDR1 MNHEY and CDR2 SVGAGI.

This chain links TRBV4-1 with TRBJ2-7; 12 bases fit TRBD1. Germline V gene data show CDR1 as MGHRA and CDR2 as YSYEKL. J was trimmed by 1 base and V by 0 bases; bases with no gene match: 10. The CDR3 runs to 19 residues. The CDR3 DNA is TGCGCCAGCAGCCAAGATAATAACCGGGACAGGGGGCAATCCTACGAGCAGTACTTC. Translation: CASSQDNNRDRGQSYEQYF.

The chain couples TRBV30 to TRBJ1-3; no clear D. V was trimmed by 2 bases and J by 4 bases, leaving 3 bases between them. This CDR3 region has 11 residues. The germline gives CDR1 GTSNPN, CDR2 SVGIG (reference sequence). The CDR3: CAWSRGNTIYF. CDR3 bases: TGTGCCTGGAGTCGGGGAAACACCATATATTTT.

The chain joins TRBV6-5 to TRBJ1-6, with 8 bases fitting TRBD1. Germline V CDR1 and CDR2: MNHEY, SVGAGI. The CDR3 consists of 15 residues. The ends lost 6 bases at V and 5 bases at J; junction bases unmatched: 6. For the CDR3, the DNA is TGTGCCAGCAGGTTGGACAGGGCGGATAATTCACCCCTCCACTTT. This gives the protein CASRLDRADNSPLHF.

V gene TRBV19 combines with J gene TRBJ2-6; TRBD1 or TRBD2 may be the D gene (7 bases each). V was trimmed by 5 bases and J by 0 bases, leaving 14 bases between them. CDR1 and CDR2 from the germline V gene are LNHDA and SQIVND (reference sequence). This CDR3 contains 17 residues. CDR3 residues: CASSRGRGGSGANVLTF. The CDR3 coding sequence is TGTGCCAGTAGTCGAGGCAGGGGGGGCTCTGGGGCCAACGTCCTGACTTTC.

The J gene is TRBJ2-2, the V gene TRBV11-2; 7 bases are a match to TRBD1. Germline V CDR1 and CDR2: SGHAT, FQNNGV. The CDR3 extends over 15 amino acids. V shed 5 bases, J shed 4 bases, and the junction held 7 bases outside the gene matches. CDR3 region: CASSPEGAGTGELFF. In nucleotides, the CDR3 is TGTGCCAGCAGCCCCGAGGGGGCGGGCACCGGGGAGCTGTTTTTT.

The chain links TRBV5-1 to TRBJ2-2, with 10 nucleotides matching TRBD2. V shed 0 bases and J 6 bases; nucleotides not matched to a gene: 5. Germline CDR1 is SGHRS and CDR2 is YFSETQ. This CDR3 is built from 16 residues. CDR3 coding DNA: TGCGCCAGCAGCTTGGCCTCAAGCGGGGGGGCCGGGGAGCTGTTTTTT. It codes for CASSLASSGGAGELFF.